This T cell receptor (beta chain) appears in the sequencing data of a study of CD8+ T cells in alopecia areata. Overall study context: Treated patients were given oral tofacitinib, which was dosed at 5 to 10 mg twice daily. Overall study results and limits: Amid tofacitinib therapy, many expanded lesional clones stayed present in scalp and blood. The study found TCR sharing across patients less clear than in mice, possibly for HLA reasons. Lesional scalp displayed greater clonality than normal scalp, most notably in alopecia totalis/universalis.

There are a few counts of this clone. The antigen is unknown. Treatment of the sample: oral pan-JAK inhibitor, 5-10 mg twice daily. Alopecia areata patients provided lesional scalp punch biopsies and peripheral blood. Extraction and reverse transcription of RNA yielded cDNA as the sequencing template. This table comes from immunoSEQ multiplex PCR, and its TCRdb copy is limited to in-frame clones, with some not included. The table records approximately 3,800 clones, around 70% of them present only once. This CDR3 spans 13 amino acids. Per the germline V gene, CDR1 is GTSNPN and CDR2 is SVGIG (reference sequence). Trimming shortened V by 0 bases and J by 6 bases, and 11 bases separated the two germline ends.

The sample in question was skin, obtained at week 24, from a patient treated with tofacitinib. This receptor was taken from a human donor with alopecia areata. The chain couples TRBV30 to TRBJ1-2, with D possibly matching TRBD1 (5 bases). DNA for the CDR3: TGTGCCTGGAGTGTTCGGGGGTTGCATGGCTACACCTTC. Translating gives CAWSVRGLHGYTF. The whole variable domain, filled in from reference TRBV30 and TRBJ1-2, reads SQTIHQWPATLVQPVGSPLSLECTVEGTSNPNLYWYRQAAGRGLQLLFYSVGIGQISSEVPQNLSASRPQDRQFILSSKKLLLSDSGFYLCAWSVRGLHGYTFGSGTRLTVV.